The clone carrying this TCR beta chain has just a few counts. Trimming took 3 bases from V and 8 from J, leaving 10 bases between them. The CDR3 runs 11 residues. Germline CDR1 and CDR2: DFQATT and SNEGSKA (reference sequence). No fewer than 6.5 million PBMCs went into each sample. This record belongs to a study of blood T cells in healthy people across ages. The authors ran a second PCR of 7 to 11 cycles using a sample-barcoded 5' primer and a J-beta primer mix. Using its own MiXCR run on the 5' RACE reads, TCRdb lists one record per CDR3 protein. The sample has about 1.5 million distinct CDR3 sequences; roughly 45% are singletons.

The chain links TRBV20-1 to TRBJ1-1, with D unclear. The source is a woman aged 18-29 years in good health. Sample: blood. The CDR3 DNA reads TGCAGTGCTAGTAGGATAGGGGAAGCTTTCTTT. It translates to CSASRIGEAFF.